These 30 T cell receptor beta chains originate from one sample sequenced in a study of T cell responses to AZD1222 COVID-19 vaccine. Here immunoSEQ multiplex PCR was the method, and the copy in TCRdb shows in-frame clones only, minus some. This table has approximately 120,000 clones, around 90% appearing once. The sample in question was peripheral blood, obtained on day 0 of AZD1222 vaccination. The receptors were gathered from an adult in good health.

The chain links TRBV28 to TRBJ1-1, with TRBD1 as a possible D gene (5 bases). CDR1 MDHEN and CDR2 SYDVKM come from the germline V gene. The CDR3 contains 12 residues. Trimming pared 2 bases from V and 6 bases from J, leaving 7 bases between. The CDR3 coding sequence is TGTGCCAGCAGTTTAAGGGGATCTGAAGCTTTCTTT. Translated: CASSLRGSEAFF.

V is TRBV10-3 and J is TRBJ2-3; 8 nucleotides align to TRBD2. V lost 5 bases, J lost 5 bases, and 6 bases stayed unmatched. This CDR3 spans 14 amino acids. From germline, CDR1 is ENHRY and CDR2 SYGVKD. The CDR3 sequence: CAISKSGSGDTQYF. DNA of the CDR3: TGTGCCATCAGTAAAAGCGGGAGTGGAGATACGCAGTATTTT.

The J gene is TRBJ2-6, the V gene TRBV5-1; 10 nucleotides match TRBD1. Germline CDR1 reads SGHRS; CDR2 reads YFSETQ. V trimming: 4 bases; J trimming: 0 bases; junction bases outside the gene matches: 7. The CDR3 spans 18 residues. CDR3 bases: TGCGCCAGCAGCGCGGCCGGGACAGGGGCCTCTGGGGCCAACGTCCTGACTTTC. As protein: CASSAAGTGASGANVLTF.

V and J are TRBV7-2 and TRBJ2-7; D is undetermined. Germline V gene lookup returns CDR1 SGHTA and CDR2 FQGNSA. The CDR3 consists of 14 residues. Trimming removed 1 base at V and 1 base at J, with 8 bases between. The CDR3 coding sequence is TGTGCCAGCAGCTTAGTGGGCAGTTCCTACGAGCAGTACTTC. This encodes CASSLVGSSYEQYF.

The chain links TRBV9 to TRBJ2-7, with 9 bases lining up with TRBD1. Germline values: CDR1 SGDLS, CDR2 YYNGEE. This CDR3 spans 12 amino acids. Trimming removed 10 bases from V and 5 bases from J; junction bases left unmatched: 7. The CDR3 bases are TGTGCCTCCGGGACAGGGTCGAACGAGCAGTACTTC. It is translated as CASGTGSNEQYF.

Comments on this clone: In the same sample, other DNA sequences code for this CDR3. This chain links TRBV7-9 with TRBJ2-7, with D perhaps given as TRBD1 or TRBD2 (5 bases each). The CDR3 contains 14 residues. The V gene lost 1 base and the J gene lost 1 base, with 8 bases spanning the gap. Germline CDR1 and CDR2: SEHNR and FQNEAQ (reference sequence). The CDR3 region is CASSLVGGSYEQYF. In DNA, the CDR3 is TGTGCCAGCAGCTTAGTTGGGGGTTCCTACGAGCAGTACTTC.

This clone was picked up one time. The chain employs TRBV18 and TRBJ1-5; possibly TRBD1 for D (5 bases). The CDR3 extends over 17 amino acids. Trimming took off 2 bases at V and 0 bases at J, with 14 bases between the two ends. CDR1 KGHSH and CDR2 LQKENI come from the germline V gene. DNA of the CDR3: TGTGCCAGCTCACCAAGTTCCAGACAGTTTAGCAATCAGCCCCAGCATTTT. Translation gives CASSPSSRQFSNQPQHF.

The chain links TRBV7-9 to TRBJ2-1; D remains unclear. The CDR3 runs 12 residues. Trimming took off 2 bases at V and 10 bases at J, with 9 bases between the two ends. Germline lookup yields CDR1 SEHNR and CDR2 FQNEAQ (reference sequence). CDR3 amino acids: CASSLLEDEQFF. DNA for the CDR3: TGTGCCAGCAGCTTACTCGAGGACGAGCAGTTCTTC.

V is TRBV6-1 and J is TRBJ1-2, with D unresolved. V gave up 3 bases and J gave up 0 bases, with 14 bases separating them. Germline assignment: CDR1 MNHNS and CDR2 SASEGT. The CDR3 loop spans 16 amino acids. This CDR3 reads CASSEMVGLANYGYTF. The CDR3 bases are TGTGCCAGCAGTGAGATGGTCGGTCTAGCTAACTATGGCTACACCTTC.

V is TRBV6-5 and J is TRBJ2-1; 7 bases map to TRBD2. Unmatched junction bases numbered 10, after V lost 7 bases and J lost 4 bases. The CDR3 covers 15 residues. CDR1 is MNHEY and CDR2 is SVGAGI in the germline V gene. The CDR3 nucleotides are TGTGCCAGCATCAGAGGGGCTAGCGGATACAATGAGCAGTTCTTC. As protein: CASIRGASGYNEQFF.

V usage is TRBV10-3 and J usage is TRBJ2-1; 7 bases are shared with TRBD2. The V and J ends lost 3 bases and 5 bases, in that order; junction bases with no gene match: 7. The length of the CDR3 is 15 residues. Germline-derived CDR1 and CDR2 are ENHRY and SYGVKD. CDR3 amino acids: CAISDSLAANNEQFF. CDR3 bases: TGTGCCATCAGTGACTCCCTAGCGGCGAACAATGAGCAGTTCTTC.

The V call is TRBV5-5, the J call TRBJ1-1, with 9 bases lining up with TRBD1. The J segment lost 7 bases and the V segment lost 2 bases, leaving 3 bases of the junction unmatched. This CDR3 is built from 13 residues. Germline V gene sequence: CDR1 SGHKS, CDR2 YYEKEE (reference sequence). The DNA of the CDR3 is TGTGCCAGCAGCTTTAGGACAGGGGTTGAAGCTTTCTTT. Protein: CASSFRTGVEAFF.

This clone was detected only a few times. The chain recombines TRBV18 with TRBJ2-7, with 7 nucleotides matching TRBD1. There are 15 residues in the CDR3. Trimming at V came to 5 bases and at J to 1 base, leaving 8 bases not matched to a gene. CDR1 KGHSH and CDR2 LQKENI come from the germline V gene. The CDR3 region is CASSLSQGDSYEQYF. CDR3 nucleotides: TGTGCCAGCTCATTGTCCCAGGGGGATTCCTACGAGCAGTACTTC.

The V and J genes are TRBV5-8 and TRBJ2-7, with D perhaps matching TRBD1 or TRBD2 (5 bases each). The CDR3 runs 19 residues. Germline CDR1 reads SGHTS; CDR2 reads YDEGEE. V lost 1 base and J lost 0, with 23 bases in between. The CDR3 here is CASSLFRPEGKPSSYEQYF. DNA of the CDR3: TGTGCCAGCAGCTTGTTTCGCCCCGAGGGGAAACCAAGCTCCTACGAGCAGTACTTC.

This sequence joins TRBV6-2 or TRBV6-3 and TRBJ2-3, with 9 bases fitting TRBD2. The germline V gene has CDR1 MNHEY and CDR2 SVGEGT. The CDR3 consists of 18 residues. The ends lost 2 bases at V and 2 bases at J; junction bases unmatched: 11. CDR3 sequence: CASSYVRASGANTDTQYF. In DNA, the CDR3 is TGTGCCAGCAGTTACGTCAGGGCTAGCGGGGCAAACACAGATACGCAGTATTTT.

The J gene is TRBJ1-1, the V gene TRBV7-3; D might be TRBD1 (5 bases). CDR1 SGHTA and CDR2 FQGTGA come from the germline V gene. The germline V and J ends were trimmed by 8 bases and 1 base, with 5 bases remaining between them. There are 11 residues in the CDR3. The DNA for the CDR3 is TGTGCCAGCGGGGGGAACACTGAAGCTTTCTTT. As protein: CASGGNTEAFF.

The J gene is TRBJ1-1, the V gene TRBV19, with TRBD1 matching 7 bases. The CDR3 has 15 amino acids. J gave up 1 base and V 1 base, and 3 bases lay outside the gene matches. CDR1 is LNHDA, CDR2 SQIVND, per germline (reference sequence). CDR3: CASSIASGGNTEAFF. The CDR3, as DNA: TGTGCCAGTAGTATAGCTTCAGGGGGGAACACTGAAGCTTTCTTT.

V usage is TRBV5-1 and J usage is TRBJ2-1; the match to TRBD2 covers 7 bases. The CDR3 sequence is 15 residues long. After removal of 4 bases from V and 4 bases from J, the junction contained 8 bases not matched to a gene. Per germline, CDR1 SGHRS and CDR2 YFSETQ. CDR3 DNA sequence: TGCGCCAGCAGCCCCTTCGCTAGCGGATACAATGAGCAGTTCTTC. This codes for CASSPFASGYNEQFF. Together with reference TRBV5-1 and TRBJ2-1, the CDR3 gives the full variable domain: KAGVTQTPRYLIKTRGQQVTLSCSPISGHRSVSWYQQTPGQGLQFLFEYFSETQRNKGNFPGRFSGRQFSNSRSEMNVSTLELGDSALYLCASSPFASGYNEQFFGPGTRLTVL.

CDR3 region: CASTSAGTQYF. DNA of the CDR3: TGTGCCAGCACCTCGGCAGGTACGCAGTATTTT. The gene calls are TRBV12-3 or TRBV12-4 and TRBJ2-3, with unresolved D. V lost 7 bases to trimming and J lost 8 bases, with 10 bases between them. This CDR3 is built from 11 residues.

A single count supports this clone. The chain links TRBV7-2 to TRBJ2-3; 8 bases align to TRBD2. Germline V gene sequence: CDR1 SGHTA, CDR2 FQGNSA. Trimming took 1 base from V and 3 from J; bases not matched to a gene: 6. This CDR3 spans 16 amino acids. This CDR3 reads CASSLVGTRGTDTQYF. CDR3 sequence (DNA): TGTGCCAGCAGCTTAGTCGGGACTAGAGGTACAGATACGCAGTATTTT.

J is TRBJ1-5 and V is TRBV7-6; 7 bases map to TRBD1. CDR3 length: 16 residues. V was clipped by 5 bases and J by 7 bases; unmatched bases: 14. CDR1 SGHVS and CDR2 FNYEAQ come from the germline V gene. Here the CDR3 reads CASSPGPRQGQQPQHF. DNA of the CDR3: TGTGCCAGCAGCCCCGGCCCCCGACAGGGACAGCAGCCCCAGCATTTT.

The genes are TRBV7-2 and TRBJ2-7; maybe TRBD2 (5 bases). V gave up 1 base and J gave up 5 bases, with 15 bases separating them. The CDR3 covers 15 residues. Germline CDR1 SGHTA, CDR2 FQGNSA. For the CDR3, the DNA is TGTGCCAGCAGCTTAGGAAAACCTCACGGGGACGAGCAGTACTTC. This translates into CASSLGKPHGDEQYF.

A single count supports this clone. The chain recombines TRBV19 with TRBJ1-1, with D possibly being TRBD1 (6 bases). Between the trimmed V and J ends, which lost 8 bases and 8 bases, there was a span of 12 bases. The CDR3 runs to 11 residues. The germline CDR1 and CDR2 sequences are LNHDA and SQIVND (reference sequence). The DNA of the CDR3 is TGTGCCAGTTTAGAAACAGGGGAAGCTTTCTTT. It specifies CASLETGEAFF.

The gene calls are TRBV10-3 and TRBJ1-6; D gene uncertain. The germline V gene has CDR1 ENHRY and CDR2 SYGVKD. This CDR3 contains 12 residues. Trimming cost V 2 bases and J 8 bases, with 4 bases left between them. The CDR3 loop is CAISERDSPLHF. CDR3 DNA sequence: TGTGCCATCAGTGAGAGAGATTCACCCCTCCACTTT.

This rearrangement joins TRBV7-9 to TRBJ2-6, with 8 bases identical to TRBD1. Trimming at V came to 5 bases and at J to 0 bases, leaving 12 bases not matched to a gene. This CDR3 is 19 amino acids long. Germline CDR1 reads SEHNR; CDR2 reads FQNEAQ (reference sequence). The CDR3 DNA reads TGTGCCAGCAGCCCTAACACCGGGACAGGACGCTCTGGGGCCAACGTCCTGACTTTC. Translation gives CASSPNTGTGRSGANVLTF.

This clone showed up just a few times. The chain carries TRBV14 and TRBJ2-7; the match to TRBD2 covers 16 bases. CDR1 and CDR2 from the germline V gene are SGHDN and FVKESK. J was trimmed by 2 bases and V by 0 bases; bases with no gene match: 7. This CDR3 has 19 amino acids. The DNA for the CDR3 is TGTGCCAGCAGCCAAGATTCCGGGACTAGCGGGAGGGCTGCCTACGAGCAGTACTTC. This codes for CASSQDSGTSGRAAYEQYF.

The genes are TRBV28 and TRBJ2-1; 11 nucleotides agree with TRBD2. The V and J ends lost 3 bases and 3 bases, in that order; junction bases with no gene match: 1. There are 15 residues in the CDR3. CDR1 is MDHEN, CDR2 SYDVKM, per germline. The CDR3 coding sequence is TGTGCCAGCAGTTTGACTAGCGGGGACTACAATGAGCAGTTCTTC. Protein sequence: CASSLTSGDYNEQFF.

V usage is TRBV12-2 and J usage is TRBJ1-2. TRBV12-2 is an annotated pseudogene. This CDR3 has 14 residues. The CDR3 DNA sequence: TGTGCAAGTCGCTTCGGAACCATTCCGTCGGGCTACACCTTC. This encodes CASRFGTIPSGYTF.

This chain connects TRBV30 to TRBJ1-1; D perhaps matches TRBD1 (6 bases). CDR1 and CDR2 from the germline V gene are GTSNPN and SVGIG (reference sequence). The CDR3 totals 13 residues. The ends were cut back, 3 bases at V and 3 bases at J, with 11 bases in the middle. The CDR3: CAWSRTGYTEAFF. The CDR3 coding sequence is TGTGCCTGGAGCCGAACAGGGTACACTGAAGCTTTCTTT.

The gene calls are TRBV29-1 and TRBJ1-2, with D possibly TRBD1 on 6 matching bases. CDR1 SQVTM and CDR2 ANQGSEA come from the germline V gene. CDR3 length: 14 amino acids. V dropped 3 bases and J dropped 4 bases, with 15 bases sitting between them. DNA of the CDR3: TGCAGCGTTGACAATTCAGGGGATTTCTATGGCTACACCTTC. Protein: CSVDNSGDFYGYTF.